Below are 17 T cell receptor beta chains sequenced from a single sample in a study of low-dose radiotherapy and immunotherapy resistance in tumors. Amplification of TCRs used a constant-region primer and V-primer adapter for roughly 20 PCR cycles. Each CDR3 protein is one row after TCRdb ran MiXCR on the reads. The data show roughly 48,000 distinct CDR3 sequences, approximately 33% seen once. Noted time point: after trial treatment. Treatment of the sample: LDRT plus nivolumab, ipilimumab, low-dose cyclophosphamide and aspirin (RACIN trial). The sequences come from PBMCs, collected after low-dose radiotherapy plus immunotherapy. The receptors derive from a male donor with rectosigmoid adenocarcinoma.

This chain joins TRBV19 and TRBJ2-3, with D perhaps given as TRBD1 or TRBD2 (5 bases each). Per germline, CDR1 LNHDA and CDR2 SQIVND (reference sequence). The CDR3 totals 15 residues. V lost 6 bases and J 3 bases, leaving 16 bases between the germline ends. DNA for the CDR3: TGTGCCAGTAGCCCAGAGAGGGGCCAAACAGATACGCAGTATTTT. It yields the protein CASSPERGQTDTQYF.

This clonotype was counted ten times or more. The chain employs TRBV2 and TRBJ1-5; no clear D. Germline-derived CDR1 and CDR2 are SNHLY and FYNNEI. The CDR3 has 12 residues. V was trimmed by 2 bases and J by 1 base, leaving 0 bases between them. The CDR3 nucleotides read TGTGCCAGCAGTGAAAGCAATCAGCCCCAGCATTTT. This gives the protein CASSESNQPQHF.

The chain combines TRBV6-6 with TRBJ2-3, with TRBD1 as a possible D gene (6 bases). The V gene lost 6 bases and the J gene lost 11 bases, with 15 bases spanning the gap. Germline V CDR1 and CDR2: MNHNY, SVGAGI (reference sequence). The CDR3 runs 12 residues. CDR3 region: CASSPDGGVQYF. Here the CDR3 DNA reads TGTGCCAGCAGCCCAGATGGGGGCGTGCAGTATTTT.

The genes are TRBV28 and TRBJ1-1, with D possibly matching TRBD1 (5 bases). V was clipped by 5 bases and J by 0 bases, with 10 bases between them. In germline, CDR1 is MDHEN, CDR2 SYDVKM. The CDR3 contains 14 residues. The CDR3 protein is CASSGGALNTEAFF. The CDR3 DNA sequence: TGTGCCAGCAGTGGAGGGGCCCTGAACACTGAAGCTTTCTTT.

The rearrangement joins TRBV11-2 to TRBJ2-5; TRBD2 aligns across 8 bases. The CDR3 length is 12 residues. J was trimmed by 4 bases and V by 5 bases; bases with no gene match: 0. The germline gives CDR1 SGHAT, CDR2 FQNNGV. The CDR3 DNA is TGTGCCAGCAGCCGGGAGGGAGAGACCCAGTACTTC. Protein sequence: CASSREGETQYF.

Ten or more counts support this clonotype. CDR3 sequence (DNA): TGTGCCAGCTCCCCCCCCCACACAGGCAGGGGGCTTATGGATGATACGCAGTATTTT. It codes for CASSPPHTGRGLMDDTQYF. This chain uses TRBV28 with TRBJ2-3; TRBD1 matches at 8 bases. The CDR3 extends over 19 amino acids. V trimming: 8 bases; J trimming: 6 bases; junction bases outside the gene matches: 25. Germline V lookup: CDR1 MDHEN, CDR2 SYDVKM.

This sequence joins TRBV28 and TRBJ1-1; possibly TRBD1 for D (6 bases). V was clipped by 6 bases and J by 0 bases, with 17 bases between them. The CDR3 length is 16 residues. Germline V lookup: CDR1 MDHEN, CDR2 SYDVKM. The CDR3 protein is CASRRTRTEMNTEAFF. CDR3 DNA sequence: TGTGCCAGCAGACGGACCCGGACAGAGATGAACACTGAAGCTTTCTTT.

This clonotype has ten or more counts. This rearrangement joins TRBV11-2 to TRBJ2-7, with 9 bases aligning to TRBD1. Germline V gene data show CDR1 as SGHAT and CDR2 as FQNNGV. V dropped 1 base and J dropped 4; count of bases not matched to a gene: 5. CDR3 length: 15 residues. CDR3 nucleotide sequence: TGTGCCAGCAGCTTAGTCGGGACAGGGTCATACGAGCAGTACTTC. This encodes CASSLVGTGSYEQYF.

Many counts were recorded for this clonotype. The V and J genes are TRBV6-5 and TRBJ1-1; perhaps TRBD1 as D (5 bases). Trimming removed 7 bases from V and 8 bases from J, with 17 bases in between. CDR1 is MNHEY, CDR2 SVGAGI, per germline. This CDR3 has 13 residues. CDR3 coding DNA: TGTGCCAGCAACCCAGGGAGGGGCTTGGAAGCTTTCTTT. Its protein product is CASNPGRGLEAFF.

To note about this clonotype: A read error is likely, as this CDR3 ends without the conserved phenylalanine or tryptophan. The rearrangement links TRBV29-1 to TRBJ1-1; no reliable D call. Trimming pared 4 bases from V and 3 bases from J, leaving 9 bases between. Germline V gene sequence: CDR1 SQVTM, CDR2 ANQGSEA. This CDR3 is built from 12 residues. The CDR3 nucleotides are TGCAGCGTTGTCGGCGGTTACACTGAAGCTTTCATT. Translation: CSVVGGYTEAFI.

The rearrangement uses TRBV6-2 or TRBV6-3 and TRBJ2-7, with D unresolved. This CDR3 spans 14 amino acids. The germline V and J ends were trimmed by 0 bases and 3 bases, with 9 bases remaining between them. Germline V CDR1 and CDR2: MNHEY, SVGEGT. CDR3 DNA sequence: TGTGCCAGCAGTTACTCGTCAGTCAGCTACGAGCAGTACTTC. Protein product: CASSYSSVSYEQYF.

The gene calls are TRBV6-2 or TRBV6-3 and TRBJ2-7; 7 bases line up with TRBD1. V lost 6 bases and J lost 6; bases outside the gene matches: 5. CDR1 and CDR2 from the germline V gene are MNHEY and SVGEGT. The CDR3 is 12 residues long. Written as DNA, the CDR3 is TGTGCCAGCAGGACAGGGATACGCGAGCAGTACTTC. Protein: CASRTGIREQYF.

Concerning this clonotype itself: A far larger clone is one base from this, pointing to a likely read error. The V gene is TRBV28, the J gene TRBJ2-7; the match to TRBD2 covers 15 bases. CDR3 length equals 15 residues. Germline values: CDR1 MDHEN, CDR2 SYDVKM. Germline trimming cut 6 bases from V and 7 bases from J; bases unmatched to any gene: 7. CDR3 nucleotide sequence: TGTGCCAGCAGCTTGGGGACTAGCGGGAGGAATGAGCAGTACTTC. Encoded protein: CASSLGTSGRNEQYF.

This clonotype was counted between two and nine times. The chain links TRBV12-3 or TRBV12-4 to TRBJ2-4; D remains unclear. This CDR3 spans 12 amino acids. The V gene lost 5 bases and the J gene lost 2 bases, with 4 bases spanning the gap. CDR3 residues: CASSQTKNIQYF. DNA for the CDR3: TGTGCCAGCAGTCAAACCAAAAACATTCAGTACTTC.

The chain recombines TRBV27 with TRBJ1-1; the D gene is possibly TRBD1 (5 bases). The V and J ends lost 2 bases and 11 bases respectively, with 15 bases between them. In germline, CDR1 is MNHEY, CDR2 SMNVEV (reference sequence). This CDR3 spans 13 amino acids. The CDR3 loop reads CASSLQGWSGAFF. DNA of the CDR3: TGTGCCAGCAGTTTACAGGGTTGGTCCGGGGCTTTCTTT.

This clonotype has at least ten counts. V and J are TRBV28 and TRBJ2-5; 8 bases agree with TRBD2. From germline, CDR1 is MDHEN and CDR2 SYDVKM. Unmatched junction bases numbered 8, after V lost 5 bases and J lost 3 bases. The CDR3 extends over 15 amino acids. The CDR3 protein is CASSPSGRVEETQYF. CDR3 in DNA: TGTGCCAGCAGTCCCAGCGGGAGAGTTGAAGAGACCCAGTACTTC.

At least ten counts were recorded for this clonotype. The chain carries TRBV11-2 and TRBJ1-5; the D gene is possibly TRBD1 (6 bases). The V and J ends lost 0 bases and 3 bases respectively, with 15 bases between them. The germline CDR1 and CDR2 sequences are SGHAT and FQNNGV. This CDR3 region has 17 residues. The CDR3 sequence: CASSLDSGRGINQPQHF. In DNA, the CDR3 is TGTGCCAGCAGCTTAGATTCGGGCAGGGGAATCAATCAGCCCCAGCATTTT. Looking up the rest from reference TRBV11-2 and TRBJ1-5 gives the full variable domain: EAGVAQSPRYKIIEKRQSVAFWCNPISGHATLYWYQQILGQGPKLLIQFQNNGVVDDSQLPKDRFSAERLKGVDSTLKIQPAKLEDSAVYLCASSLDSGRGINQPQHFGDGTRLSIL.